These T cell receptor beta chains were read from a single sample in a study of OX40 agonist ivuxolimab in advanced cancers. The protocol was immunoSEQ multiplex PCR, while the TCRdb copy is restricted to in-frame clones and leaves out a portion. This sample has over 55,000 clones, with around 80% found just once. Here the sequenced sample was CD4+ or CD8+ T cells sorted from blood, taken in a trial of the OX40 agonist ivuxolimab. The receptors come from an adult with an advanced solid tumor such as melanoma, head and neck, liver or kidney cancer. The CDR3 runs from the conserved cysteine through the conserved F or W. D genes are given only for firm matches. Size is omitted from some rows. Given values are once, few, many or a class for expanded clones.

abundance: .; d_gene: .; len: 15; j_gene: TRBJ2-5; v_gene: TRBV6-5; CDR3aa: CASSYSGQLQETQYF; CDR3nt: TGTGCCAGCAGTTACTCGGGACAATTACAAGAGACCCAGTACTTC
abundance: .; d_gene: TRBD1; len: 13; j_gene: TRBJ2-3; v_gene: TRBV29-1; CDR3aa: CSVRGRYTDTQYF; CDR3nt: TGCAGCGTCAGGGGGCGGTACACAGATACGCAGTATTTT
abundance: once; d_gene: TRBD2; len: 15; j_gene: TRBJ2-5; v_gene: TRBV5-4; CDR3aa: CASSPSGGRQETQYF; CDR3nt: TGTGCCAGCAGCCCTAGCGGGGGTCGACAAGAGACCCAGTACTTC
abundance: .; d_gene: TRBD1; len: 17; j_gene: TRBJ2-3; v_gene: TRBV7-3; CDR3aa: CASSPGPGQSLTDTQYF; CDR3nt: TGTGCCAGCAGCCCGGGTCCGGGACAGAGTTTGACAGATACGCAGTATTTT
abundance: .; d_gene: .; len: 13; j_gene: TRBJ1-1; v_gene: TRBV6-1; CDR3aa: CASMVDYDTEAFF; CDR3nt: TGTGCCAGCATGGTGGACTACGACACTGAAGCTTTCTTT
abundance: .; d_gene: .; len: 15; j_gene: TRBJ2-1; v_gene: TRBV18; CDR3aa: CASSPRTGAYNEQFF; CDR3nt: TGTGCCAGCTCACCAAGGACGGGGGCGTACAATGAGCAGTTCTTC
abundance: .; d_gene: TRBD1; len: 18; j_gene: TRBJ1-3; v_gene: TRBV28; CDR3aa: CASSPTGVASPSGNTIYF; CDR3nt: TGTGCCAGCAGTCCGACAGGGGTCGCTTCTCCCTCTGGAAACACCATATATTTT
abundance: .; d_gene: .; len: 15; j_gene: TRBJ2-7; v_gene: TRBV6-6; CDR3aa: CASSYPNDMIYEQYF; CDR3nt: TGTGCCAGCAGTTACCCAAATGACATGATCTACGAGCAGTACTTC
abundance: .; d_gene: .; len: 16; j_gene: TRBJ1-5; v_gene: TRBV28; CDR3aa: CASSPILGQENQPQHF; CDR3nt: TGTGCCAGCAGTCCTATACTAGGACAAGAGAATCAGCCCCAGCATTTT
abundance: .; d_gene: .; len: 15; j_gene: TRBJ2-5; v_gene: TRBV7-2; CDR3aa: CVSSLLIGAQETQYF; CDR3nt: TGTGTCAGCAGCTTATTGATAGGGGCCCAAGAGACCCAGTACTTC
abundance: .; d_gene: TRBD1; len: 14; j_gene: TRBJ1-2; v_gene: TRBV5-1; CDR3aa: CASSLAGTGYGYTF; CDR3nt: TGCGCCAGCAGCTTGGCCGGGACAGGCTATGGCTACACCTTC